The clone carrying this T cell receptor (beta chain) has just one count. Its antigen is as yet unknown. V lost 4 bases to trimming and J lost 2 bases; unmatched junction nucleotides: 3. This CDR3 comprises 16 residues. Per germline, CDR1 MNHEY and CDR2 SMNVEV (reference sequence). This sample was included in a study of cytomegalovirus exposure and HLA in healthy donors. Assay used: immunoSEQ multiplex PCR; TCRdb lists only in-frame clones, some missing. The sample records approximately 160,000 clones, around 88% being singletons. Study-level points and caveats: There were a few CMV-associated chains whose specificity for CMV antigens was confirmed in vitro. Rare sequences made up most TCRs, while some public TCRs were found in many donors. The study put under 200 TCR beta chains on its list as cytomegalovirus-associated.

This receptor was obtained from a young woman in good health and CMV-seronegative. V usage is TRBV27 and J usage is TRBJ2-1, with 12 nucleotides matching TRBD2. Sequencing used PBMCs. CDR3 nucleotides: TGTGCCAGCAGTTATTGGACTAGCGGGGCCTACAATGAGCAGTTCTTC. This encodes CASSYWTSGAYNEQFF.